The 8 T cell receptor beta chains below were found in one sample sequenced in a study of CD4 T cells in relation to SARS-CoV-2 and coronaviruses. Their antigens are not known. Produced via immunoSEQ multiplex PCR; TCRdb's table is partial and in-frame only. Among about 41,000 clones listed, roughly 84% were seen once. Material for sequencing was naive CD4+ T cells from PBMCs, cultured in vitro. Subset meaning: naive CD4+ T cells isolated by negative enrichment. The receptor source for this set is an adult with COVID-19.

The chain has TRBV5-1 and TRBJ1-5; 10 positions agree with TRBD1. Germline V gene data show CDR1 as SGHRS and CDR2 as YFSETQ. V lost 4 bases, J lost 3 bases, and 4 bases stayed unmatched. CDR3 size: 15 residues. The CDR3 coding sequence is TGCGCCAGCAGCCGAGACAGGGGGCCCAATCAGCCCCAGCATTTT. The encoded protein is CASSRDRGPNQPQHF.

Here the CDR3 reads CASRLDNYYNEQFF. CDR3 in DNA: TGTGCCAGCAGGCTCGACAACTATTACAATGAGCAGTTCTTC. The rearrangement joins TRBV6-6 to TRBJ2-1; D unresolved. Germline assignment: CDR1 MNHNY and CDR2 SVGAGI (reference sequence). The V and J ends lost 6 bases and 4 bases respectively, with 13 bases between them. The CDR3 has 14 amino acids.

This clone was detected only a few times. The chain couples TRBV6-2 or TRBV6-3 to TRBJ2-6, with no clear D. CDR1 and CDR2 from the germline V gene are MNHEY and SVGEGT. This CDR3 region has 15 residues. Trimming took 2 bases from V and 0 from J, leaving 5 bases between them. The CDR3 protein is CASSYPSSGANVLTF. CDR3 coding DNA: TGTGCCAGCAGTTACCCGAGCTCTGGGGCCAACGTCCTGACTTTC.

The chain carries TRBV11-3 and TRBJ2-1; no clear D. The CDR3 covers 12 residues. Germline V lookup: CDR1 SGHNT, CDR2 YENEEA. V dropped 3 bases and J dropped 7 bases, with 7 bases sitting between them. The CDR3 DNA sequence: TGTGCCAGCAGCTTCGTGGAAAATGAGCAGTTCTTC. It yields the protein CASSFVENEQFF.

The chain recombines TRBV19 with TRBJ2-7; unclear D gene. This CDR3 has 14 residues. Germline assignment: CDR1 LNHDA and CDR2 SQIVND (reference sequence). V was pared by 0 bases and J by 0 bases, with 6 bases between. This CDR3 is CASSIDHVSYEQYF. The DNA for the CDR3 is TGTGCCAGTAGTATAGATCATGTCTCCTACGAGCAGTACTTC.

This sequence joins TRBV28 and TRBJ2-1; no clear D. CDR3 length equals 14 residues. V was clipped by 2 bases and J by 7 bases, with 12 bases between them. Germline V gives CDR1 MDHEN, CDR2 SYDVKM. CDR3 protein: CASSLVWGGNEQFF. CDR3 DNA sequence: TGTGCCAGCAGTTTAGTCTGGGGTGGAAATGAGCAGTTCTTC.

The chain combines TRBV19 with TRBJ2-5; D uncertain. V was clipped by 4 bases and J by 2 bases, with 11 bases between them. In germline, CDR1 is LNHDA, CDR2 SQIVND (reference sequence). This CDR3 is built from 14 residues. CDR3 nucleotide sequence: TGTGCCAGTAGTAAGTGGGTCGGACAAGAGACCCAGTACTTC. This sequence encodes CASSKWVGQETQYF.

This clone appeared a single time. This rearrangement joins TRBV9 to TRBJ2-3; 9 bases are shared with TRBD1. The J segment lost 2 bases and the V segment lost 4 bases, leaving 5 bases of the junction unmatched. Germline assignment: CDR1 SGDLS and CDR2 YYNGEE. The CDR3 spans 15 residues. The CDR3 region has the DNA TGTGCCAGCAGCCCTAGACAGGGGGACACAGATACGCAGTATTTT. Translated: CASSPRQGDTDTQYF.